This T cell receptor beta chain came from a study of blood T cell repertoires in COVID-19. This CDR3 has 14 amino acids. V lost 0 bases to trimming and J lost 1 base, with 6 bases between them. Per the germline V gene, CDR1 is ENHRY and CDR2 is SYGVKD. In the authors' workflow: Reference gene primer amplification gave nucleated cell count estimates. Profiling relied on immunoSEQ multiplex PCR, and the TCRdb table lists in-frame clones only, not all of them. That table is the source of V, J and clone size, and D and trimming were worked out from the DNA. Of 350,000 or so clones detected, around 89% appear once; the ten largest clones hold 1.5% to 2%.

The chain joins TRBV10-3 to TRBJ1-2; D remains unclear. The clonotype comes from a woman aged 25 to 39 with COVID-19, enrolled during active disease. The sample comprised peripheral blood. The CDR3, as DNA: TGTGCCATCAGTGAGTCTACAGATAACTATGGCTACACCTTC. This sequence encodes CAISESTDNYGYTF.